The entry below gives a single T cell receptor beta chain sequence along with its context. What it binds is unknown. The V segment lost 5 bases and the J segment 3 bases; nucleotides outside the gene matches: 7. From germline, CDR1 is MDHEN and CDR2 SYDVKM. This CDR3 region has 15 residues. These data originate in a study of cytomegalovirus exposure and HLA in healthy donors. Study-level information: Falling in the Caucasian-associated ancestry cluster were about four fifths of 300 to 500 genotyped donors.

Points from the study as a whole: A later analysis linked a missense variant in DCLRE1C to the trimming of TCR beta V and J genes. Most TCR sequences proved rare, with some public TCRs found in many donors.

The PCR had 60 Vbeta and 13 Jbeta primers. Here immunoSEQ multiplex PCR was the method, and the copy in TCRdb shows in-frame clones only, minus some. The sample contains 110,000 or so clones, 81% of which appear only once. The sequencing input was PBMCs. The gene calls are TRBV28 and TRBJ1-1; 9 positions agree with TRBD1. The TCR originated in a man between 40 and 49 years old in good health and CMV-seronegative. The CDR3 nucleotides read TGTGCCAGCAGTCCCTGGGGACAGGGAGACACTGAAGCTTTCTTT. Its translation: CASSPWGQGDTEAFF.